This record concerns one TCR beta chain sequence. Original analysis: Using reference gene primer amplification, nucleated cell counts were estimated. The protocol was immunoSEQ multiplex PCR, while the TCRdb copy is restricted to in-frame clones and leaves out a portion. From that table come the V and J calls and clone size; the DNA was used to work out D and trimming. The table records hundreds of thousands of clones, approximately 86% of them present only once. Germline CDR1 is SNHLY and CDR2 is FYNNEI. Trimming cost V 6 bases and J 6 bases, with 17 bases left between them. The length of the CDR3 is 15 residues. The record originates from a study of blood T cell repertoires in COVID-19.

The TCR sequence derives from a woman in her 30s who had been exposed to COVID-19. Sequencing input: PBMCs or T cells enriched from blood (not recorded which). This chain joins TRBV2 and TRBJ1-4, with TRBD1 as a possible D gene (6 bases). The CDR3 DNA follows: TGTGCCAGCAGGGATACTGGACAGTCCGATGAAAAACTGTTTTTT. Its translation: CASRDTGQSDEKLFF. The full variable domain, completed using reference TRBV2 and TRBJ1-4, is EPEVTQTPSHQVTQMGQEVILRCVPISNHLYFYWYRQILGQKVEFLVSFYNNEISEKSEIFDDQFSVERPDGSNFTLKIRSTKLEDSAMYFCASRDTGQSDEKLFFGSGTQLSVL.